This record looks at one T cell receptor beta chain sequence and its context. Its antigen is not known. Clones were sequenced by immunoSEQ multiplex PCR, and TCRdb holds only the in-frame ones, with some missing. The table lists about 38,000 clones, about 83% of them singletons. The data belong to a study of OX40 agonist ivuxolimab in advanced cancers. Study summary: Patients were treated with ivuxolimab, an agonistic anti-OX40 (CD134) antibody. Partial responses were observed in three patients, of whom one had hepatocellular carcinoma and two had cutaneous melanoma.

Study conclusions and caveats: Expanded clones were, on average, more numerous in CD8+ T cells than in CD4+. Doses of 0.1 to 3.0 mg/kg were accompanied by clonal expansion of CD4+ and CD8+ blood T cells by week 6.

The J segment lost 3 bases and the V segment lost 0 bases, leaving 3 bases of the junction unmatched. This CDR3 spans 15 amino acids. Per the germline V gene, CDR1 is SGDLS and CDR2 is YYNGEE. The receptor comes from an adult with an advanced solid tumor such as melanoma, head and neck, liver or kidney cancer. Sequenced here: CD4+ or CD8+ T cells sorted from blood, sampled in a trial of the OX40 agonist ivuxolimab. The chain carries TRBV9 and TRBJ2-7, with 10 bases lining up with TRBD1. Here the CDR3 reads CASSVGGTGVYEQYF. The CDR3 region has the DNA TGTGCCAGCAGCGTAGGGGGGACAGGGGTCTACGAGCAGTACTTC.